This T cell receptor (beta chain) was identified in a study of control samples from healthy donors and cancer patients. Data came from immunoSEQ multiplex PCR; TCRdb stores just in-frame clones and leaves some out. The profile shows about 120,000 clones, roughly 90% of them singletons. V gave up 4 bases and J gave up 3 bases, with 7 bases separating them. The V gene's germline CDR1 is MNHEY and CDR2 SVGAGI. The CDR3 contains 13 residues. The sequence was collected from a man aged 45-60 years in good health. Sequencing was carried out using blood. The rearrangement uses TRBV6-5 and TRBJ1-5; D is unresolved. The CDR3 DNA reads TGTGCCAGCAGTTTCCAGGTCAATCAGCCCCAGCATTTT. Its translation: CASSFQVNQPQHF.